This T cell receptor (beta chain) came from a study of regulatory dendritic cells for organ transplantation. The CDR3 spans 14 residues. V was cut by 4 bases and J by 3 bases, with 12 bases left in between. Germline CDR1 is MNHNY and CDR2 is SVGAGI (reference sequence). Sequenced by immunoSEQ multiplex PCR; TCRdb stores in-frame clones only, minus some. This sample has fewer than 40,000 clones, with 75% to 95% found just once. The receptor's source is a human donor in good health. Sequenced: naive CD8+ T cells from blood. Subset defined: CD45RA+ naive T cells. J is TRBJ1-2 and V is TRBV6-6; D not resolved. CDR3 in amino acids: CASSWGPLDYGYTF. The CDR3 nucleotides read TGTGCCAGCAGTTGGGGTCCGCTGGACTATGGCTACACCTTC.